Described below is a single T cell receptor beta chain sequence and its context. Its cognate antigen is unknown. V was pared by 5 bases and J by 3 bases, with 14 bases between. The CDR3 runs to 15 residues. Germline CDR1 LNHNV, CDR2 YYDKDF (reference sequence). Profiling relied on immunoSEQ multiplex PCR, and the TCRdb table lists in-frame clones only, not all of them. This repertoire shows 100,000 to 120,000 clones, around 81% found once; its top ten account for roughly 5%. These data are taken from a study of T cell responses to AZD1222 COVID-19 vaccine. Whole-study findings and limits: Reportedly, nearly half of unique spike TCRs recognized epitopes outside B.1.351/B.1.1.7 mutations. There were repertoire samples only from the period after the peak T cell response.

The receptor was isolated from an adult in good health. Source: peripheral blood, taken on day 0 of AZD1222 vaccination. The gene calls are TRBV15 and TRBJ1-5; TRBD1 is a possible D gene (6 bases). The CDR3 nucleotides are TGTGCCACCAGCCGCGGACAGCCCAACAATCAGCCCCAGCATTTT. It yields the protein CATSRGQPNNQPQHF.